Sequencing of this T cell receptor (beta chain) was carried out in a study of blood T cells in healthy people across ages. This clonotype showed up many times. Then a second PCR, running roughly 6 to 11 cycles, was carried out with a sample-barcoded 5' primer and a J-beta primer mix. TCRdb itself ran the 5' RACE reads through MiXCR, one entry per CDR3 protein. The top ten hold more than 8.5% of the sample, which has 750,000 to 1,000,000 distinct CDR3 sequences, almost 30% seen once. The germline CDR1 and CDR2 sequences are DFQATT and SNEGSKA (reference sequence). The CDR3 runs 17 residues. The V gene end was trimmed by 0 bases and the J gene end by 2 bases; junction bases not matched to a gene: 10. These same records also appear under a second study, on T cells of mothers and their children.

The source material was blood. The chain recombines TRBV20-1 with TRBJ2-3, with TRBD2 identical over 8 bases. The sequence was collected from a woman in her thirties or forties in good health. This CDR3 is CSARDQGGSGATDTQYF. The DNA of the CDR3 is TGCAGTGCTAGAGATCAGGGAGGTAGCGGGGCCACAGATACGCAGTATTTT.